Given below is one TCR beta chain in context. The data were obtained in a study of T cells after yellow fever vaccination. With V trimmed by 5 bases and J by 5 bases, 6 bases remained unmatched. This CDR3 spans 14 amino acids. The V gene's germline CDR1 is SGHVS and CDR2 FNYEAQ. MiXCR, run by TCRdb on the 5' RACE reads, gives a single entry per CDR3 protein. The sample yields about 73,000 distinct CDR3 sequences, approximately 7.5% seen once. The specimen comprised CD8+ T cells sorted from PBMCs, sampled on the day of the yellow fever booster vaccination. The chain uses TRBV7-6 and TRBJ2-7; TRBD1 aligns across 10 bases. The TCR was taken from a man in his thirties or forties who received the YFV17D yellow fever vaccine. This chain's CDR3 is CASSLRDRGDEQYF. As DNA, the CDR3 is TGTGCCAGCAGCCTCCGGGACAGGGGCGACGAGCAGTACTTC.